Shown below are 30 T cell receptor beta chains from a single sample sequenced in a study of post-analysis software for immune sequencing data. Overall study results and limits: Five or six TRBV segments, TRBV5-6, TRBV5-1 and TRBV20-1 among them, were found more frequent in patients than controls.

cDNA libraries of TCR beta carried unique molecular identifiers. TCRdb fed the PCR reads into MiXCR, producing one record per CDR3 protein. The table includes about 460,000 distinct CDR3 sequences, under 55% detected once. These TCRs are of unknown antigen specificity. The sample taken for sequencing was blood. All receptors come from a girl between 5 and 17 years old with multiple sclerosis.

The V gene is TRBV20-1, the J gene TRBJ2-5; 8 bases are a match to TRBD2. With V trimmed by 3 bases and J by 5 bases, 14 bases remained unmatched. There are 16 residues in the CDR3. In germline, CDR1 is DFQATT, CDR2 SNEGSKA (reference sequence). In DNA, the CDR3 is TGCAGTGCTAGTCCGGGCGGGAGGTACTATGGGGAGACCCAGTACTTC. The encoded protein is CSASPGGRYYGETQYF.

The chain recombines TRBV5-1 with TRBJ2-3; 7 bases are shared with TRBD1. The CDR3 is made up of 16 amino acids. V lost 6 bases to trimming and J lost 0 bases; unmatched junction nucleotides: 10. CDR1 is SGHRS, CDR2 YFSETQ, per germline. The DNA for the CDR3 is TGCGCCAGCACCCAAGGGGGACAGACCAGCACAGATACGCAGTATTTT. It codes for CASTQGGQTSTDTQYF.

A single count supports this clonotype. V gene TRBV20-1 combines with J gene TRBJ2-3, with TRBD2 identical over 10 bases. With V trimmed by 3 bases and J by 6 bases, 3 bases remained unmatched. CDR3 length: 13 residues. The germline CDR1 and CDR2 sequences are DFQATT and SNEGSKA (reference sequence). The CDR3 DNA follows: TGCAGTGCTAGTCGAGCGGGAGGGGATACGCAGTATTTT. Its protein is CSASRAGGDTQYF.

A word on this clonotype: The junction and the germline gene differ at one end; a read error may be behind it. The J gene is TRBJ1-1, the V gene TRBV20-1; D gene uncertain. This CDR3 contains 14 residues. Per germline, CDR1 DFQATT and CDR2 SNEGSKA (reference sequence). The CDR3 protein is CSAEAPGGNAEAFF. CDR3 coding DNA: TGCAGTGCTGAAGCCCCCGGCGGGAACGCTGAAGCTTTCTTT.

This clonotype was observed a handful of times. This chain joins TRBV29-1 and TRBJ1-2; 7 positions match TRBD1. Trimming cost V 4 bases and J 3 bases; bases outside gene matches: 5. The CDR3 consists of 13 residues. The germline V gene has CDR1 SQVTM and CDR2 ANQGSEA. The CDR3 region is CSVVARGDYGYTF. DNA of the CDR3: TGCAGCGTTGTGGCCAGGGGGGACTATGGCTACACCTTC.

The V call is TRBV20-1, the J call TRBJ2-7; 9 nucleotides match TRBD2. The CDR3 contains 14 residues. Germline V gene sequence: CDR1 DFQATT, CDR2 SNEGSKA (reference sequence). V was clipped by 5 bases and J by 6 bases; unmatched bases: 11. The CDR3 sequence is CSAGGGTSLVEQYF. In DNA, the CDR3 is TGCAGTGCTGGGGGCGGGACTAGCTTGGTCGAGCAGTACTTC.

The chain couples TRBV7-2 to TRBJ2-7, with TRBD2 identical over 7 bases. The CDR3 has 12 amino acids. Per germline, CDR1 SGHTA and CDR2 FQGNSA. V lost 10 bases to trimming and J lost 4 bases; unmatched junction nucleotides: 7. The CDR3 reads CATGGLFYEQYF. For the CDR3, the DNA is TGTGCCACGGGGGGACTCTTTTACGAGCAGTACTTC.

The CDR3 protein is CASSQGLAGIYEQYF. CDR3 coding DNA: TGTGCCAGCAGCCAAGGACTAGCGGGAATCTACGAGCAGTACTTC. The chain joins TRBV3-1 to TRBJ2-4; TRBD2 matches 11 bases. TRBJ2-7 explains the end of the DNA better; the J call may be wrong. This CDR3 is 15 amino acids long. The germline CDR1 and CDR2 sequences are LGHDT and YNNKEL (reference sequence).

The rearrangement uses TRBV4-2 and TRBJ1-2; D is uncertain. Trimming shortened V by 0 bases and J by 5 bases, and 19 bases separated the two germline ends. The CDR3 totals 17 residues. Germline V gene sequence: CDR1 LGHNA, CDR2 YNFKEQ. The CDR3, as DNA: TGTGCCAGCAGCCAAGATCGCCGGGTCAACCAAGGTTATGGCTACACCTTC. As protein: CASSQDRRVNQGYGYTF.

This sequence joins TRBV4-3 and TRBJ2-5, with D possibly TRBD2 on 6 matching bases. The germline V and J ends were trimmed by 0 bases and 1 base, with 9 bases remaining between them. This CDR3 has 15 residues. The germline V gene has CDR1 LGHNA and CDR2 YSLEER. The CDR3 reads CASSQDMGGQETQYF. The CDR3 nucleotides are TGCGCCAGCAGCCAAGATATGGGAGGCCAAGAGACCCAGTACTTC.

Note on this clonotype: An end of the junction differs from the germline gene, which may be a read error. The chain's CDR3 is CVSSQDRTGAEYEQYF. Written as DNA, the CDR3 is TGCGTCAGCAGCCAAGACCGTACTGGGGCGGAGTACGAGCAGTACTTC. The chain uses TRBV4-3 and TRBJ2-4, with D tentatively TRBD1 (5 bases). Judging by the DNA end, TRBJ2-7 fits better; the J call may be wrong. The germline V gene has CDR1 LGHNA and CDR2 YSLEER. This CDR3 comprises 16 residues.

The V gene is TRBV20-1, the J gene TRBJ2-3; D is unclear. The CDR3 is 15 amino acids. Between the trimmed V and J ends, which lost 6 bases and 0 bases, there was a span of 16 bases. Per germline, CDR1 DFQATT and CDR2 SNEGSKA (reference sequence). The CDR3 region is CSAPRYRASTDTQYF. The CDR3 DNA sequence: TGCAGTGCCCCCCGATACCGGGCCAGCACAGATACGCAGTATTTT.

This clonotype was picked up a small number of times. The CDR3 sequence: CSARGWTVNTEAFF. As DNA, the CDR3 is TGCAGTGCTAGAGGGTGGACGGTAAACACTGAAGCTTTCTTT. The V call is TRBV20-1, the J call TRBJ1-1; unclear D gene. Germline V gene lookup returns CDR1 DFQATT and CDR2 SNEGSKA (reference sequence). CDR3 length: 14 residues. V was cut by 1 base and J by 2 bases, with 11 bases left in between.

This clonotype was observed many times. V usage is TRBV29-1 and J usage is TRBJ2-3; a possible D gene is TRBD1 (6 bases). The germline V gene encodes CDR1 SQVTM and CDR2 ANQGSEA. The CDR3 covers 14 residues. V shed 7 bases and J shed 1 base, with 15 bases lying between them. Here the CDR3 reads CSAMTGGGTDTQYF. CDR3 nucleotides: TGCAGCGCCATGACAGGTGGAGGCACAGATACGCAGTATTTT.

This clonotype has just a few counts. The chain carries TRBV5-1 and TRBJ2-5, with 8 bases lining up with TRBD1. The last part of the DNA fits TRBJ2-7 better; the J call may be wrong. Germline values: CDR1 SGHRS, CDR2 YFSETQ. This CDR3 is built from 15 residues. CDR3 DNA: TGCGCCAGCAGCTTGGCGACGGACAGGGCCTACGAGCAGTACTTC. It yields the protein CASSLATDRAYEQYF.

This clonotype came up once. Compared with germline, one end of the junction differs, possibly owing to a read error. CDR3 loop: CASSLALAGADTKYF. Written as DNA, the CDR3 is TGCGCCAGCAGCTTGGCACTAGCGGGAGCAGATACGAAGTATTTT. The J gene is TRBJ2-3, the V gene TRBV5-1; TRBD2 aligns across 11 bases. Germline V lookup: CDR1 SGHRS, CDR2 YFSETQ. There are 15 residues in the CDR3.

This clonotype was observed once. CDR3 loop: CASSQERGGGQPQHF. The CDR3 DNA sequence: TGCGCCAGCAGCCAAGAAAGGGGCGGAGGGCAGCCCCAGCATTTT. The rearrangement uses TRBV4-1 and TRBJ1-5, with a tentative D call TRBD1 (5 bases). Trimming removed 0 bases from V and 7 bases from J, with 13 bases in between. This CDR3 region has 15 residues. CDR1 is MGHRA, CDR2 YSYEKL, per germline.

The V gene is TRBV7-3, the J gene TRBJ2-1; D perhaps matches TRBD1 (5 bases). The germline V and J ends were trimmed by 2 bases and 10 bases, with 15 bases remaining between them. Germline V CDR1 and CDR2: SGHTA, FQGTGA. The CDR3 is 14 residues long. The CDR3 DNA sequence: TGTGCCAGCAGCTTATCCCCTCAAGGGGTCGAGCAGTTCTTC. Its protein product is CASSLSPQGVEQFF.

The V gene is TRBV6-6, the J gene TRBJ2-7; TRBD2 might be the D (6 bases). V was shortened by 4 bases and J by 6 bases, with 10 bases between the two germline ends. Germline V lookup: CDR1 MNHNY, CDR2 SVGAGI (reference sequence). The CDR3 length is 12 residues. As DNA, the CDR3 is TGTGCCAGCAGTTCTCGGAGGGGCGAGCAGTACTTC. It translates to CASSSRRGEQYF.

The chain joins TRBV20-1 to TRBJ2-3; the D is unclear. From germline, CDR1 is DFQATT and CDR2 SNEGSKA (reference sequence). The CDR3 contains 13 residues. The germline V and J ends were trimmed by 0 bases and 6 bases, with 10 bases remaining between them. The CDR3: CSARDPDGDTQYF. The DNA of the CDR3 is TGCAGTGCTAGAGACCCGGACGGCGATACGCAGTATTTT.

V is TRBV14 and J is TRBJ2-1, with D perhaps matching TRBD1 (5 bases). The CDR3 sequence is 16 residues long. Germline assignment: CDR1 SGHDN and CDR2 FVKESK. Between the trimmed V and J ends, which lost 2 bases and 0 bases, there was a span of 11 bases. CDR3 bases: TGTGCCAGCAGCCAATTGGTGGGGCCCTCCTACAATGAGCAGTTCTTC. This translates into CASSQLVGPSYNEQFF.

The chain uses TRBV9 and TRBJ2-1; D may be TRBD1 (6 bases). Trimming cost V 0 bases and J 0 bases, with 10 bases left between them. The length of the CDR3 is 16 residues. Germline V gene data show CDR1 as SGDLS and CDR2 as YYNGEE. The CDR3 DNA sequence: TGTGCCAGCAGCGTAGGCGAAGGGGGCTCCTACAATGAGCAGTTCTTC. Translated, it gives CASSVGEGGSYNEQFF.

V is TRBV2 and J is TRBJ2-1; 13 bases fit TRBD2. Germline V gives CDR1 SNHLY, CDR2 FYNNEI. The CDR3 is made up of 20 amino acids. With V trimmed by 4 bases and J by 0 bases, 12 bases remained unmatched. CDR3 sequence reads: CASSVAGTSGALGSYNEQFF. The CDR3 DNA reads as TGTGCCAGCAGTGTCGCCGGGACTAGCGGGGCCCTGGGCTCCTACAATGAGCAGTTCTTC.

This chain uses TRBV20-1 with TRBJ2-5; no definite D call. This CDR3 contains 14 residues. The V gene lost 5 bases and the J gene lost 3 bases, with 16 bases spanning the gap. Germline values: CDR1 DFQATT, CDR2 SNEGSKA (reference sequence). As DNA, the CDR3 is TGCAGTGCTGTTCCATCTACACAGAAAGAGACCCAGTACTTC. Residues: CSAVPSTQKETQYF.

V and J are TRBV12-3 or TRBV12-4 and TRBJ1-5; the D gene is possibly TRBD1 (6 bases). This CDR3 is built from 16 residues. Trimming stripped 3 bases from V and 0 bases from J, with 12 bases between. Here the CDR3 reads CASSFPPGASNQPQHF. The DNA of the CDR3 is TGTGCCAGCAGTTTCCCCCCGGGGGCTAGCAATCAGCCCCAGCATTTT.

The J gene is TRBJ2-7, the V gene TRBV5-1; D not certain. This CDR3 contains 12 residues. Germline V gene sequence: CDR1 SGHRS, CDR2 YFSETQ. V shed 0 bases and J shed 7 bases, with 8 bases lying between them. CDR3 in DNA: TGCGCCAGCAGCTTGGGAAGTGGAGAGCAGTACTTC. It codes for CASSLGSGEQYF.

This chain connects TRBV5-1 to TRBJ2-1; TRBD1 agrees at 9 bases. The V gene end was trimmed by 1 base and the J gene end by 6 bases; junction bases not matched to a gene: 5. The CDR3 covers 15 residues. Germline V gene data show CDR1 as SGHRS and CDR2 as YFSETQ. The CDR3 region has the DNA TGCGCCAGCAGCTTGCAGGGGGACAGGGTCAATGAGCAGTTCTTC. Protein sequence: CASSLQGDRVNEQFF.

The V call is TRBV20-1, the J call TRBJ2-1; possible D gene TRBD2, 6 bases. This CDR3 has 18 amino acids. Germline CDR1 is DFQATT and CDR2 is SNEGSKA (reference sequence). Trimming cost V 0 bases and J 6 bases, with 24 bases left between them. The CDR3 nucleotides are TGCAGTGCTAGAGATCGTGGTTATACTAGGGGAGGACCCAATGAGCAGTTCTTC. This gives the protein CSARDRGYTRGGPNEQFF.

This chain joins TRBV7-2 and TRBJ2-4; D perhaps matches TRBD2 (6 bases). The DNA end is more similar to TRBJ2-5, so the J call may be wrong. This CDR3 has 16 amino acids. In germline, CDR1 is SGHTA, CDR2 FQGNSA. The CDR3 reads CASSLGPGGGQETQYF. CDR3 coding DNA: TGTGCCAGCAGCTTAGGTCCAGGCGGAGGGCAAGAGACCCAGTACTTC.

The genes are TRBV25-1 and TRBJ2-1, with 10 bases fitting TRBD2. The CDR3 length is 15 residues. Germline V gene data show CDR1 as MGHDK and CDR2 as SYGVNS. With 5 bases clipped from V and 4 bases from J, the junction kept 5 bases outside the gene matches. In nucleotides, the CDR3 is TGTGCCAGCAGTAGACTAGCGGGTATGTACAATGAGCAGTTCTTC. Translation: CASSRLAGMYNEQFF.